This TCR beta chain was identified during a study of graft-versus-host responses after intestinal transplantation. Across the study: Each patient got anti-thymocyte globulin induction, then tacrolimus and steroids for about 3 years.

TCRdb's table, derived via immunoSEQ multiplex PCR, lists solely in-frame clones and lacks some. The sample has 20,000 or so clones, 80% to 95% seen once. The CDR3 totals 13 residues. CDR1 is MNHEY, CDR2 SMNVEV, per germline (reference sequence). Trimming stripped 2 bases from V and 2 bases from J, with 4 bases between. This chain connects TRBV27 to TRBJ1-5, with unresolved D. The receptor was isolated from a human patient who received an intestinal transplant, so some T cells may come from the graft donor. This specimen consisted of PBMCs, obtained more than 350 days after transplant. CDR3 sequence: CASSLMGNQPQHF. The CDR3 DNA sequence: TGTGCCAGCAGTTTAATGGGCAATCAGCCCCAGCATTTT.